This T cell receptor (beta chain) was sequenced for a study of shared clonotypes between healthy human individuals. With 2 bases removed from V and 11 bases from J, the gap between germline ends came to 12 bases. Germline CDR1 ENHRY, CDR2 SYGVKD. This CDR3 spans 12 amino acids. The donors were all Caucasian adults (living in Nashville, Tennessee). Memory CD4+ cells were the fraction left after CD45RA+ naive selection. When replicate PCRs were run on sorted subsets, they used 150 to 200 ng DNA, about 30,000 T cell genomes. The protocol was immunoSEQ multiplex PCR, while the TCRdb copy is restricted to in-frame clones and leaves out a portion. The sample carries millions of clones, around 95% recorded once.

The chain recombines TRBV10-3 with TRBJ1-1; D gene uncertain. Sequenced: naive CD4+ T cells sorted from blood. Specified subset: CD45RA+ positively selected. The sequence was obtained from a man younger than 35 in good health. The CDR3 DNA follows: TGTGCCATCAGTGAGCCCTCTCGGGCGGCTTTCTTT. Translated: CAISEPSRAAFF.